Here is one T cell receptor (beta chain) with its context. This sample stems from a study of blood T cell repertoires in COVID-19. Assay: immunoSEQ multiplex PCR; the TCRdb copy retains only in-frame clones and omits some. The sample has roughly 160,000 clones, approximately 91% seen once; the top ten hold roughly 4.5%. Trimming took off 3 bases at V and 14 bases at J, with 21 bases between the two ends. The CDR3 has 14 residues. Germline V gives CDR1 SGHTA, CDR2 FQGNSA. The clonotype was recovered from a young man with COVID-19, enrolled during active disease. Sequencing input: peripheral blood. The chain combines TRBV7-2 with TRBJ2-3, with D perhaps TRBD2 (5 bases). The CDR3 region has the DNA TGTGCCAGCAGCTTCCCCCAGCGTGGGGAGCCGGGGTATTTT. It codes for CASSFPQRGEPGYF.